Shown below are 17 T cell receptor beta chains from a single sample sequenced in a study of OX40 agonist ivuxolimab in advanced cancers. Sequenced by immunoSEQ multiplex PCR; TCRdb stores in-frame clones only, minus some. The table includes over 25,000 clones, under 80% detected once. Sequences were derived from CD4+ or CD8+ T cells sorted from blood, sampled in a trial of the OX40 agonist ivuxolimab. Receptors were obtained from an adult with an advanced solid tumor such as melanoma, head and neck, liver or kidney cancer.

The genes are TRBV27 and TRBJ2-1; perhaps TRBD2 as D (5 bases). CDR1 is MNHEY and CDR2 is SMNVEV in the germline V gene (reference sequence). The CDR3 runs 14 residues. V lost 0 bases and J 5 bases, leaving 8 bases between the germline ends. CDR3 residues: CASSLSYGNNEQFF. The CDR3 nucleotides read TGTGCCAGCAGTTTATCGTACGGGAACAATGAGCAGTTCTTC.

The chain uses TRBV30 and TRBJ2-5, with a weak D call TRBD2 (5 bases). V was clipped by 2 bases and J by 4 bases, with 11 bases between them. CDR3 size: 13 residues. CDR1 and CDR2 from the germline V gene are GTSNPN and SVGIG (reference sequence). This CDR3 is CAWSRGQIETQYF. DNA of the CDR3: TGTGCCTGGAGTCGGGGTCAGATAGAGACCCAGTACTTC.

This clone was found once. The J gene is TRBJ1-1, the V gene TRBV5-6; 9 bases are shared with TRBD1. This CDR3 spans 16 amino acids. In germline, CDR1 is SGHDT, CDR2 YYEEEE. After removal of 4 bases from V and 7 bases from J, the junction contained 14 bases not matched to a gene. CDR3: CASSGLQGGQGYEAFF. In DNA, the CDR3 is TGTGCCAGCAGCGGACTCCAGGGTGGACAGGGGTATGAAGCTTTCTTT.

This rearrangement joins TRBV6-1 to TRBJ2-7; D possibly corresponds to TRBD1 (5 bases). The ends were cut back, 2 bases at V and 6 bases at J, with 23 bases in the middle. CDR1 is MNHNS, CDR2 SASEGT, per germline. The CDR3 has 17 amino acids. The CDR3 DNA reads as TGTGCCAGCAGTGAAAGGCCACAGGCCCGCTTCGATGGCGAGCAGTACTTC. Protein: CASSERPQARFDGEQYF.

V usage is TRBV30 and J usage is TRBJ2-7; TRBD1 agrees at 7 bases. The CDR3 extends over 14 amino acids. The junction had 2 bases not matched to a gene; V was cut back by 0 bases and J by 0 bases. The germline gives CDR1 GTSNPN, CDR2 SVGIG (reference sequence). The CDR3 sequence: CAWSVGGASYEQYF. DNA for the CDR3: TGTGCCTGGAGTGTAGGGGGCGCCTCCTACGAGCAGTACTTC.

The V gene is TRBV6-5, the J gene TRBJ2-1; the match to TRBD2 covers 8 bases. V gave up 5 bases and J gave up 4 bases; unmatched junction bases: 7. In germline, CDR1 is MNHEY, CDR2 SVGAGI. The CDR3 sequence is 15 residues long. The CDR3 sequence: CASSPGLAYYNEQFF. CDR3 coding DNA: TGTGCCAGCAGTCCTGGACTAGCTTATTACAATGAGCAGTTCTTC.

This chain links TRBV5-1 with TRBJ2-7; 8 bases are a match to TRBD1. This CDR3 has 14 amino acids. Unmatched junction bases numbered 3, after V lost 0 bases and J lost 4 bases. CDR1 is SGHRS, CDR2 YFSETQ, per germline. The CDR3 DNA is TGCGCCAGCAGCTTGGTAGGGACAGGATACGAGCAGTACTTC. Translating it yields CASSLVGTGYEQYF.

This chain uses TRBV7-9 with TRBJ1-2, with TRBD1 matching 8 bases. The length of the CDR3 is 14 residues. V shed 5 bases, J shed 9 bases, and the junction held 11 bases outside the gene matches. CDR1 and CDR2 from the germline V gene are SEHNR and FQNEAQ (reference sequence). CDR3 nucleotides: TGTGCCAGCAGCGCCGGGACAGGTCTCTGGCGCTACACCTTC. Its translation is CASSAGTGLWRYTF. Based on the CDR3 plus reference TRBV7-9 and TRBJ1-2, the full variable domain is DTGVSQNPRHKITKRGQNVTFRCDPISEHNRLYWYRQTLGQGPEFLTYFQNEAQLEKSRLLSDRFSAERPKGSFSTLEIQRTEQGDSAMYLCASSAGTGLWRYTFGSGTRLTVV.

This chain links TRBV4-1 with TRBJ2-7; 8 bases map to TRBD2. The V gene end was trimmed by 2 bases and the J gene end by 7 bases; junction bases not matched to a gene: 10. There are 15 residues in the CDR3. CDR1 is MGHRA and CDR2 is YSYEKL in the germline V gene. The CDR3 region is CASSQYNGGAGEQYF. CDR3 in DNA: TGCGCCAGCAGCCAATATAACGGGGGGGCTGGTGAGCAGTACTTC.

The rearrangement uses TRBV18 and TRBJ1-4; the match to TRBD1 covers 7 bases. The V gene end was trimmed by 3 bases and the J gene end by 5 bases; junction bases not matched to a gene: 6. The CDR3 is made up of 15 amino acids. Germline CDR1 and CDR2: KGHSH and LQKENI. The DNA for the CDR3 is TGTGCCAGCTCACCTATTGGGACAGCGAATGAAAAACTGTTTTTT. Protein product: CASSPIGTANEKLFF.

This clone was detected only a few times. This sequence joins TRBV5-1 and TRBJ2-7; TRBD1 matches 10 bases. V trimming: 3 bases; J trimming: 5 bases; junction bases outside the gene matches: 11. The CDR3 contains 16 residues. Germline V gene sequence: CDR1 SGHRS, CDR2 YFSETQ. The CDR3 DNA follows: TGCGCCAGCAGCTGGACAGGGGGTACCTTGAACGACGAGCAGTACTTC. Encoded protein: CASSWTGGTLNDEQYF.

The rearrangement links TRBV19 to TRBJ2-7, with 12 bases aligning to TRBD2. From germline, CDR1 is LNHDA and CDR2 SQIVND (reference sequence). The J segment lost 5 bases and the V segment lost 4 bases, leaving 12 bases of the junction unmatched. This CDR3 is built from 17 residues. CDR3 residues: CASSTYLTSGRGDEQYF. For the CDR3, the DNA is TGTGCCAGTAGTACTTACTTGACTAGCGGGAGAGGCGACGAGCAGTACTTC.

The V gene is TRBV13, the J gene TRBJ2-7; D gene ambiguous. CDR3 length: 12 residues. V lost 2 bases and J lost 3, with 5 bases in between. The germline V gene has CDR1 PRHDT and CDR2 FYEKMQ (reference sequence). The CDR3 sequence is CASSLRNYEQYF. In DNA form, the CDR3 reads TGTGCCAGCAGCTTAAGAAACTACGAGCAGTACTTC.

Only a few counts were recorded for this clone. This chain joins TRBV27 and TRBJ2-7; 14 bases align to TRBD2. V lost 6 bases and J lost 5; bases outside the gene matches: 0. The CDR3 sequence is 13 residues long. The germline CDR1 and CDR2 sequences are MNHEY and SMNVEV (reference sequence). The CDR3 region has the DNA TGTGCCAGCAGGGGACTAGCGGGAGACGAGCAGTACTTC. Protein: CASRGLAGDEQYF.

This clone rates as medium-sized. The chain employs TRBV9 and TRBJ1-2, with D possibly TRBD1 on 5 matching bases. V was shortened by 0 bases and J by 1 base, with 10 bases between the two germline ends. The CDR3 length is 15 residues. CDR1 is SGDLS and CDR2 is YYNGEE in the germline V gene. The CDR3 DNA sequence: TGTGCCAGCAGCGTAGCGATGGGGGGTAACTATGGCTACACCTTC. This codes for CASSVAMGGNYGYTF. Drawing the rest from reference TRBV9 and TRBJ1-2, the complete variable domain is DSGVTQTPKHLITATGQRVTLRCSPRSGDLSVYWYQQSLDQGLQFLIQYYNGEERAKGNILERFSAQQFPDLHSELNLSSLELGDSALYFCASSVAMGGNYGYTFGSGTRLTVV.

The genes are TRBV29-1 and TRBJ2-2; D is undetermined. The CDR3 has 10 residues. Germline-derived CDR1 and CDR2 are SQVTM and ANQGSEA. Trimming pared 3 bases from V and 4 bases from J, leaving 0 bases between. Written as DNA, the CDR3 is TGCAGCGTTGACACCGGGGAGCTGTTTTTT. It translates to CSVDTGELFF.

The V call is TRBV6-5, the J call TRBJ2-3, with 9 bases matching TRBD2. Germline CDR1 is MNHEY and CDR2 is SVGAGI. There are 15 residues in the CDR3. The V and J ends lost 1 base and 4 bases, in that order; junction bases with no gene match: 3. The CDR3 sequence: CASSYWRGGPDTQYF. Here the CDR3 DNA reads TGTGCCAGCAGTTACTGGCGGGGGGGCCCAGATACGCAGTATTTT.